A single sample gave rise to the 31 T cell receptor beta chains below, sequenced in a study of OX40 agonist ivuxolimab in advanced cancers. The data were produced by immunoSEQ multiplex PCR, yet TCRdb's version contains in-frame clones alone and is incomplete. The sample carries around 67,000 clones, roughly 80% recorded once. Sequencing was performed on CD4+ or CD8+ T cells sorted from blood, taken in a trial of the OX40 agonist ivuxolimab. Source of these receptors: an adult with an advanced solid tumor such as melanoma, head and neck, liver or kidney cancer.

This clone has more than one count but fewer than ten. The rearrangement uses TRBV5-5 and TRBJ1-3; TRBD1 matches at 11 bases. The CDR3 spans 18 residues. The V segment lost 0 bases and the J segment 0 bases; nucleotides outside the gene matches: 5. The germline gives CDR1 SGHKS, CDR2 YYEKEE (reference sequence). The CDR3 region has the DNA TGTGCCAGCAGCTTGGGGGACAGGGGGGATCCCTCTGGAAACACCATATATTTT. Amino acids: CASSLGDRGDPSGNTIYF.

This chain uses TRBV30 with TRBJ2-7; no clear D. The germline V and J ends were trimmed by 0 bases and 3 bases, with 12 bases remaining between them. The CDR3 sequence is 14 residues long. Germline CDR1 and CDR2: GTSNPN and SVGIG (reference sequence). As DNA, the CDR3 is TGTGCCTGGAGTGTAGGGCCGGTTCTCTACGAGCAGTACTTC. Translation: CAWSVGPVLYEQYF.

The chain couples TRBV5-1 to TRBJ2-7; maybe TRBD1 (6 bases). V was clipped by 5 bases and J by 7 bases, with 13 bases between them. Germline-derived CDR1 and CDR2 are SGHRS and YFSETQ. The CDR3 is 12 amino acids. The CDR3 nucleotides are TGCGCCAGCAGAATGGGGGCGGAAGAGCAGTACTTC. This sequence encodes CASRMGAEEQYF. The whole variable domain, filled in from reference TRBV5-1 and TRBJ2-7, reads KAGVTQTPRYLIKTRGQQVTLSCSPISGHRSVSWYQQTPGQGLQFLFEYFSETQRNKGNFPGRFSGRQFSNSRSEMNVSTLELGDSALYLCASRMGAEEQYFGPGTRLTVT.

V gene TRBV2 combines with J gene TRBJ1-4; a weak D match, TRBD1 (6 bases). V was clipped by 6 bases and J by 5 bases, with 7 bases between them. CDR3 size: 12 residues. CDR1 and CDR2 (germline): SNHLY, FYNNEI. The CDR3 DNA reads TGTGCCAGCAGCGGACAGAATGAAAAACTGTTTTTT. Translated, it gives CASSGQNEKLFF. Complete variable domain (other parts from reference TRBV2 and TRBJ1-4): EPEVTQTPSHQVTQMGQEVILRCVPISNHLYFYWYRQILGQKVEFLVSFYNNEISEKSEIFDDQFSVERPDGSNFTLKIRSTKLEDSAMYFCASSGQNEKLFFGSGTQLSVL.

The CDR3: CASSQGVEPYEQYF. In DNA, the CDR3 is TGCGCCAGCAGCCAAGGGGTGGAACCCTACGAGCAGTACTTC. This sequence joins TRBV4-3 and TRBJ2-7; unclear D gene. This CDR3 contains 14 residues. V dropped 1 base and J dropped 2 bases, with 9 bases sitting between them. The germline gives CDR1 LGHNA, CDR2 YSLEER.

The chain joins TRBV4-3 to TRBJ1-1, with a possible D match to TRBD1 (5 bases). Trimming removed 0 bases from V and 10 bases from J, with 24 bases in between. The CDR3 length is 17 residues. CDR1 and CDR2 (germline): LGHNA, YSLEER. CDR3 region: CASSQDLVGPSGGTAFF. CDR3 nucleotides: TGCGCCAGCAGCCAAGATCTGGTGGGGCCCTCCGGTGGGACAGCTTTCTTT.

This sequence joins TRBV6-1 and TRBJ1-2; TRBD1 agrees at 8 bases. The trim removed 0 bases at V and 4 bases at J, leaving 4 bases unmatched. The CDR3 spans 15 residues. CDR1 is MNHNS, CDR2 SASEGT, per germline. CDR3 loop: CASSEAAGGTYGYTF. The CDR3 DNA follows: TGTGCCAGCAGTGAAGCGGCAGGGGGCACCTATGGCTACACCTTC.

The chain is built from TRBV19 and TRBJ2-5; 9 nucleotides line up with TRBD1. This CDR3 is built from 12 residues. Germline trimming cut 6 bases from V and 10 bases from J; bases unmatched to any gene: 6. Germline values: CDR1 LNHDA, CDR2 SQIVND (reference sequence). The CDR3, as DNA: TGTGCCAGTAGGGGGACAGGGCTCATCCAGTACTTC. It yields the protein CASRGTGLIQYF.

The chain carries TRBV29-1 and TRBJ1-2; D not resolved. The germline V gene encodes CDR1 SQVTM and CDR2 ANQGSEA. There are 13 residues in the CDR3. V lost 6 bases and J lost 4, with 15 bases in between. DNA of the CDR3: TGCAGCGTGGTTAACCGGGCCTCCTATGGCTACACCTTC. Its protein product is CSVVNRASYGYTF.

The rearrangement joins TRBV11-1 to TRBJ1-4, with TRBD1 as a possible D gene (5 bases). The germline CDR1 and CDR2 sequences are SGHAT and FQDESV (reference sequence). V was pared by 8 bases and J by 2 bases, with 24 bases between. The CDR3 totals 18 residues. This chain's CDR3 is CASEAGGVLPRTNEKLFF. CDR3 DNA sequence: TGTGCCAGCGAAGCGGGGGGGGTTTTGCCTCGGACTAATGAAAAACTGTTTTTT. Combining the CDR3 with reference TRBV11-1 and TRBJ1-4 gives the whole variable domain EAEVAQSPRYKITEKSQAVAFWCDPISGHATLYWYRQILGQGPELLVQFQDESVVDDSQLPKDRFSAERLKGVDSTLKIQPAELGDSAMYLCASEAGGVLPRTNEKLFFGSGTQLSVL.

This chain links TRBV7-2 with TRBJ2-5; the match to TRBD1 covers 12 bases. The J call is doubtful: the DNA matches TRBJ2-7 better. CDR1 is SGHTA and CDR2 is FQGNSA in the germline V gene. The CDR3 is 15 amino acids. CDR3 sequence reads: CASSLGDRGLYEQYF. The CDR3 DNA is TGTGCCAGCAGCTTAGGGGACAGGGGGCTGTACGAGCAGTACTTC.

The chain is built from TRBV4-1 and TRBJ2-5; 7 bases are shared with TRBD2. Germline CDR1 and CDR2: MGHRA and YSYEKL. The CDR3 is 17 residues long. Germline trimming cut 0 bases from V and 2 bases from J; bases unmatched to any gene: 9. This CDR3 reads CASSQDRGGRGQETQYF. In nucleotides, the CDR3 is TGCGCCAGCAGCCAAGATCGGGGAGGGAGGGGACAAGAGACCCAGTACTTC.

The chain has TRBV5-5 and TRBJ2-2; the match to TRBD2 covers 7 bases. This CDR3 has 16 amino acids. Germline values: CDR1 SGHKS, CDR2 YYEKEE (reference sequence). Trimming cost V 0 bases and J 5 bases; bases outside gene matches: 7. This chain's CDR3 is CASSLEIQRGTGELFF. CDR3 sequence (DNA): TGTGCCAGCAGCTTGGAGATCCAGCGGGGAACCGGGGAGCTGTTTTTT.

The chain is built from TRBV5-1 and TRBJ2-6; 9 bases fit TRBD2. Germline-derived CDR1 and CDR2 are SGHRS and YFSETQ. Trimming removed 7 bases from V and 2 bases from J; junction bases left unmatched: 13. The CDR3 runs 18 residues. The DNA of the CDR3 is TGCGCCAGCGGCCAGACGGCGGGAGGGACCACTGGGGCCAACGTCCTGACTTTC. This codes for CASGQTAGGTTGANVLTF.

This clone was seen once. The chain carries TRBV10-3 and TRBJ1-1; 7 nucleotides align to TRBD1. Germline V gives CDR1 ENHRY, CDR2 SYGVKD. The junction had 4 bases not matched to a gene; V was cut back by 6 bases and J by 0 bases. This CDR3 is built from 14 residues. DNA of the CDR3: TGTGCCATCAGCCCAGACAGGGTGAACACTGAAGCTTTCTTT. Translation gives CAISPDRVNTEAFF.

This chain uses TRBV7-3 with TRBJ2-1; 11 nucleotides match TRBD2. Unmatched junction bases numbered 12, after V lost 2 bases and J lost 0 bases. Germline V CDR1 and CDR2: SGHTA, FQGTGA. The CDR3 is made up of 20 amino acids. The CDR3 is CASSLSPRASGRSSYNEQFF. The DNA for the CDR3 is TGTGCCAGCAGCTTATCCCCCCGGGCTAGCGGGAGGAGCTCCTACAATGAGCAGTTCTTC. The entire variable domain, with the rest obtained from reference TRBV7-3 and TRBJ2-1, is as follows: GAGVSQTPSNKVTEKGKYVELRCDPISGHTALYWYRQSLGQGPEFLIYFQGTGAADDSGLPNDRFFAVRPEGSVSTLKIQRTERGDSAVYLCASSLSPRASGRSSYNEQFFGPGTRLTVL.

The rearrangement links TRBV4-1 to TRBJ2-5, with 10 nucleotides matching TRBD2. J was trimmed by 6 bases and V by 5 bases; bases with no gene match: 9. The germline gives CDR1 MGHRA, CDR2 YSYEKL. The CDR3 totals 15 residues. CDR3: CASSSPAGGLKTQYF. CDR3 nucleotides: TGCGCCAGCAGCTCCCCAGCGGGGGGGCTTAAGACCCAGTACTTC.

The rearrangement uses TRBV5-1 and TRBJ2-2; 7 positions agree with TRBD1. The CDR3 consists of 15 residues. V trimming: 3 bases; J trimming: 0 bases; junction bases outside the gene matches: 2. Per germline, CDR1 SGHRS and CDR2 YFSETQ. The CDR3 is CASSSGTANTGELFF. Here the CDR3 DNA reads TGCGCCAGCAGCTCCGGGACAGCGAACACCGGGGAGCTGTTTTTT.

V is TRBV9 and J is TRBJ1-3, with 10 nucleotides matching TRBD1. The CDR3 is 17 amino acids. J lost 2 bases, V lost 3 bases, and 8 bases had no gene match. Germline CDR1 reads SGDLS; CDR2 reads YYNGEE. CDR3 bases: TGTGCCAGCAGCGGACGGGACAGGGGACGAGCTGGAAACACCATATATTTT. It is translated as CASSGRDRGRAGNTIYF.

This rearrangement joins TRBV6-5 to TRBJ1-5; perhaps TRBD1 as D (5 bases). Trimming stripped 4 bases from V and 5 bases from J, with 12 bases between. Germline V lookup: CDR1 MNHEY, CDR2 SVGAGI. The CDR3 length is 14 residues. CDR3 nucleotide sequence: TGTGCCAGCAGTTGGGACCTTCCCTATCAGCCCCAGCATTTT. It encodes CASSWDLPYQPQHF.

The sample holds one count of this clone. The J gene is TRBJ1-2, the V gene TRBV9; 9 nucleotides match TRBD1. This CDR3 region has 15 residues. The V segment lost 9 bases and the J segment 4 bases; nucleotides outside the gene matches: 13. Germline V CDR1 and CDR2: SGDLS, YYNGEE. CDR3 sequence: CAIRGTGLLFYGYTF. The CDR3 bases are TGTGCCATACGAGGGACAGGGTTATTGTTCTATGGCTACACCTTC.

The rearrangement links TRBV7-6 to TRBJ2-1; 14 bases match TRBD2. The CDR3 is 15 residues long. The germline V gene encodes CDR1 SGHVS and CDR2 FNYEAQ. With V trimmed by 3 bases and J by 6 bases, 1 base remained unmatched. The CDR3 loop is CASSLTSGGANEQFF. In DNA, the CDR3 is TGTGCCAGCAGCTTGACTAGCGGGGGGGCCAATGAGCAGTTCTTC.

This chain joins TRBV10-3 and TRBJ2-7; TRBD2 matches at 12 bases. V was clipped by 3 bases and J by 3 bases; unmatched bases: 3. Germline CDR1 is ENHRY and CDR2 is SYGVKD. CDR3 length equals 15 residues. CDR3 sequence: CAISDPTSGSYEQYF. The CDR3 coding sequence is TGTGCCATCAGTGACCCGACTAGCGGGAGCTACGAGCAGTACTTC.

The CDR3 loop reads CASSPRQGAYEQYF. In DNA, the CDR3 is TGTGCCAGCAGCCCGAGACAGGGAGCCTACGAGCAGTACTTC. V and J are TRBV11-2 and TRBJ2-7; TRBD1 agrees at 7 bases. The CDR3 contains 14 residues. The ends lost 5 bases at V and 2 bases at J; junction bases unmatched: 6. Germline CDR1 reads SGHAT; CDR2 reads FQNNGV.

The chain joins TRBV6-5 to TRBJ1-6; D gene ambiguous. Trimming removed 0 bases from V and 10 bases from J, with 16 bases in between. The CDR3 has 16 amino acids. Germline V gene sequence: CDR1 MNHEY, CDR2 SVGAGI. The CDR3 sequence: CASSYSRQATRSPLHF. CDR3 DNA: TGTGCCAGCAGTTACTCGCGGCAGGCGACTCGGTCACCCCTCCACTTT.

This chain joins TRBV7-9 and TRBJ2-1, with D perhaps matching TRBD2 (5 bases). This CDR3 has 13 amino acids. The V and J ends lost 4 bases and 4 bases respectively, with 8 bases between them. Looked up from germline, CDR1 is SEHNR and CDR2 is FQNEAQ (reference sequence). The CDR3 here is CASSYRGYNEQFF. The CDR3 nucleotides read TGTGCCAGCAGCTATCGGGGTTACAATGAGCAGTTCTTC.

V is TRBV9 and J is TRBJ2-7, with 8 nucleotides matching TRBD2. V shed 3 bases, J shed 0 bases, and the junction held 5 bases outside the gene matches. The length of the CDR3 is 15 residues. Germline CDR1 is SGDLS and CDR2 is YYNGEE. The CDR3 coding sequence is TGTGCCAGCAGCGCGGGGGGGTCTACCTCCTACGAGCAGTACTTC. Protein: CASSAGGSTSYEQYF.

The chain recombines TRBV6-6 with TRBJ1-5; tentatively, D is TRBD1 (6 bases). Germline CDR1 and CDR2: MNHNY and SVGAGI (reference sequence). V lost 6 bases to trimming and J lost 15 bases, with 15 bases between them. This CDR3 spans 11 amino acids. The CDR3 DNA reads TGTGCCAGCAGCCCCGGGCGGACAGCGCATTTT. It encodes CASSPGRTAHF.

The chain has TRBV6-5 and TRBJ2-7; 7 bases map to TRBD1. The CDR3 consists of 12 residues. Germline V CDR1 and CDR2: MNHEY, SVGAGI. The J segment lost 8 bases and the V segment lost 7 bases, leaving 8 bases of the junction unmatched. The chain's CDR3 is CASKGTAGKQYF. In DNA form, the CDR3 reads TGTGCCAGCAAGGGGACAGCCGGGAAGCAGTACTTC.

The J gene is TRBJ1-2, the V gene TRBV30; a weak D match, TRBD1 (6 bases). Germline V gives CDR1 GTSNPN, CDR2 SVGIG (reference sequence). V was clipped by 0 bases and J by 8 bases, with 19 bases between them. The CDR3 is 15 amino acids. The CDR3 loop is CAWSVQVVQGQGYTF. The CDR3 DNA reads TGTGCCTGGAGTGTACAGGTGGTACAGGGTCAAGGCTACACCTTC. Complete variable domain (other parts from reference TRBV30 and TRBJ1-2): SQTIHQWPATLVQPVGSPLSLECTVEGTSNPNLYWYRQAAGRGLQLLFYSVGIGQISSEVPQNLSASRPQDRQFILSSKKLLLSDSGFYLCAWSVQVVQGQGYTFGSGTRLTVV.

The genes are TRBV10-3 and TRBJ2-7; a weak D match, TRBD2 (6 bases). Trimming took off 0 bases at V and 7 bases at J, with 10 bases between the two ends. The CDR3 contains 13 residues. Looked up from germline, CDR1 is ENHRY and CDR2 is SYGVKD. Here the CDR3 DNA reads TGTGCCATCAGTGAGTCTCGGGGGAAAGAGCAGTACTTC. Protein sequence: CAISESRGKEQYF.